This T cell receptor (beta chain) was captured in a study of blood T cells in healthy people across ages (dated by TCRdb to about 2015). Turning to the overall study: In model experiments, template switching captured about one uniquely barcoded TCR beta cDNA molecule for every two T cells. The study measured age-related changes in TCR beta repertoire diversity using deep sequencing normalized with unique cDNA molecular identifiers. Donors were grouped into four age groups: young (average 16 years), middle-aged (39), aged (roughly 62) and long-lived (around 80). To avoid experimental bias, donors of different ages were randomly spread across the sequencing lanes. The study analyzed two additional independent replicas of 1 million unique cDNA reads from the same blood draw for two donors, one aged 18 to 30 and one aged 80 or older.

Overall study results and their limits: Since profiling was done on bulk unsorted PBMCs, naive and antigen-experienced compartments could not be conclusively compared. Total diversity estimates from one million sequenced T cells were considered lower bounds and underestimates. As age increased, observed TCR beta diversity per million T cells dropped in a roughly linear way, and a significant reduction was already evident by age around 41. A strong correlation was found between observed TCR beta diversity and the percentage of naive T cells measured by flow cytometry. Compared with the aged group, the long-lived group had more naive CD4+ T cells, fewer expanded clones and increased TCR diversity, a pattern suggesting age selection. The CMV infection status of donors was not known, potentially confounding age-related changes in expanded clonotypes.

In its sample, this clonotype was seen a few times. Its antigen is unknown. One base away there is no much larger clone; base qualities are not given. Between the V and J ends, shortened by 4 bases and 1 base respectively, the junction contains 13 bases. The CDR3 holds 15 amino acids from the cysteine to the phenylalanine. Just CDR3 DNA is preserved here, 45 bases in frame from base 1. Based on the germline V gene (reference sequence), the CDR1 and CDR2 sequences are MNHEY and SMNVEV. The donors were roughly 39 Caucasian individuals from Russia, aged 6 to 90 years, who were systemically healthy. Approximately 9.3 milliliters of peripheral blood were drawn from each donor into EDTA-treated Vacutainer tubes. Ficoll-Paque density-gradient centrifugation was used to isolate PBMCs, with at least 7 million obtained per sample. Trizol reagent was used to extract total RNA from the PBMCs, yielding at least 5 micrograms per sample. For every donor, flow cytometry on a PBMC aliquot measured the percentage of naive CD45RAhigh/CD27high T cells.

The library was prepared using 5' RACE. The instrument given in TCRdb is Illumina HiSeq 2500. A second PCR of about 6 to 11 cycles was run with a J-beta primer mix and a sample-barcoded 5' primer. A template-switch 5' adaptor carrying 12 random nucleotides introduced a unique molecular identifier onto each TCR beta cDNA molecule. At least 2.5 million CDR3-containing paired-end reads were obtained from each sample. First-strand cDNA was synthesized from all RNA with the Mint cDNA synthesis kit, primed by a TRBC-specific oligonucleotide. After uracil-DNA glycosylase treatment, a first 18-cycle PCR used universal primers M1SS and BC2_uni_R on all cDNA. As for how the authors treated the data: For normalization, 1 million high-quality reads were randomly selected from each sample, with every read carrying a distinct molecular identifier. Reads sharing molecular identifiers were discarded rather than binned into consensus sequences. MiTCR, with a Q25 quality threshold and the strictest error-elimination algorithm, was used for CDR3 identification, clonotype clustering and error correction. Lower-bound total TCR beta diversity was estimated with a nonparametric unseen species model using Euler transformation. The raw public reads went through TCRdb reprocessing: fastp at Q25, MiXCR clone calling, in-frame beta chains kept. Rows matching on CDR3 protein sequence are summarized as one entry with the most common DNA and genes. In this record, the V and J calls reflect TCRdb's handling and not the investigators' own analysis. The sample has roughly 1.5 million distinct CDR3 sequences on record, approximately 42% of them singletons. The top ten hold approximately 4% of the sample.

Sequenced input: blood. This sequence was found in a woman aged 18-29 years in good health. The sequence links TRBV27 to TRBJ1-2; the best D guess is TRBD1, with 6 bases matching. The encoded CDR3 is CASSSPGEGNYGYTF. The DNA sequence is TGTGCCAGCAGTTCCCCAGGGGAGGGTAACTATGGCTACACCTTC.